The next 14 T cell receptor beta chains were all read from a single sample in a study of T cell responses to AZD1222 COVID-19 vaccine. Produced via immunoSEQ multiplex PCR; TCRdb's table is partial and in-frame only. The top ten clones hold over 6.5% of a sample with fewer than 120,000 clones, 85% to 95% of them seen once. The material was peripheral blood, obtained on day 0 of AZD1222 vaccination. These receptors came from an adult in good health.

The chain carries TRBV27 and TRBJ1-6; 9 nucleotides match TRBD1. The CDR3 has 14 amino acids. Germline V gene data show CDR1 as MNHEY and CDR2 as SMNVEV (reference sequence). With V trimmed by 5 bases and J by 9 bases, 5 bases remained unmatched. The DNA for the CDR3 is TGTGCCAGCAGTCTGGGACAGGGCTTTTCACCCCTCCACTTT. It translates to CASSLGQGFSPLHF.

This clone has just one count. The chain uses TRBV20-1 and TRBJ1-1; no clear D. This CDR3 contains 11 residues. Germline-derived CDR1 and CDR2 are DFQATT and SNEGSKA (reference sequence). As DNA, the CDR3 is TGCAGCCCGTCGGCCAACACTGAAGCTTTCTTT. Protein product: CSPSANTEAFF.

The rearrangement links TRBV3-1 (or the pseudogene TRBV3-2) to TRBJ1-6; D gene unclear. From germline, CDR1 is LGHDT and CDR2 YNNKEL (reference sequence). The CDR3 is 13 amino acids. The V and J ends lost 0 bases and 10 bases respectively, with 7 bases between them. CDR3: CASSQDRWSPLHF. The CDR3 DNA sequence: TGTGCCAGCAGCCAAGATAGGTGGTCACCCCTCCACTTT.

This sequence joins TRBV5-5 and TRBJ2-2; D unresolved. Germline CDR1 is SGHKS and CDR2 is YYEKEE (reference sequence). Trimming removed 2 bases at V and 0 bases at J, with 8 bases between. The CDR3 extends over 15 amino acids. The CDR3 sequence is CASSLGTSNTGELFF. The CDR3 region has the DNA TGTGCCAGCAGCTTAGGCACTTCGAACACCGGGGAGCTGTTTTTT.

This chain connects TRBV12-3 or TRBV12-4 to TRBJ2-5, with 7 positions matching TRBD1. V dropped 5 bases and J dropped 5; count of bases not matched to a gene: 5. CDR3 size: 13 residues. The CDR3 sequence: CASSEGTAETQYF. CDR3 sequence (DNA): TGTGCCAGCAGTGAAGGGACAGCCGAGACCCAGTACTTC.

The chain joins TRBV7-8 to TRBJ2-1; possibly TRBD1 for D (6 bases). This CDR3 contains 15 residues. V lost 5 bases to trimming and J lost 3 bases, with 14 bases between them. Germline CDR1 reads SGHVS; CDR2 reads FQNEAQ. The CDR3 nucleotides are TGTGCCAGCAGCCCGGACAGCCAAATCTACAATGAGCAGTTCTTC. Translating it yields CASSPDSQIYNEQFF.

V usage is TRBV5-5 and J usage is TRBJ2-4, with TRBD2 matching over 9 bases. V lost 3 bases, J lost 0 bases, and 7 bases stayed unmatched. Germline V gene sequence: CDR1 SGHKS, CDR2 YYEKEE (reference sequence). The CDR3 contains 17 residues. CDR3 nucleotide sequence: TGTGCCAGCAGCTCCTTCGGCGGGGGGGTAGCCAAAAACATTCAGTACTTC. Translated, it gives CASSSFGGGVAKNIQYF.

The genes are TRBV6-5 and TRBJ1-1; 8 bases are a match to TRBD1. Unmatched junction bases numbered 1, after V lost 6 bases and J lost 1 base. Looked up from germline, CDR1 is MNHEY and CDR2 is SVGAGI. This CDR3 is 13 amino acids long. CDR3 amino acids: CASRGTGNTEAFF. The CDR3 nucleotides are TGTGCCAGCAGGGGGACAGGGAACACTGAAGCTTTCTTT.

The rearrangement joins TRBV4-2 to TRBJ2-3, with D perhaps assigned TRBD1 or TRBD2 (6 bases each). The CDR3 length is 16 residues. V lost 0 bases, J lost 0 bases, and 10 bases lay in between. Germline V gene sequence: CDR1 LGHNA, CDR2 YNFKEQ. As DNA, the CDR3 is TGTGCCAGCAGCCAAGAAACGGGGGCTAGCACAGATACGCAGTATTTT. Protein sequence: CASSQETGASTDTQYF.

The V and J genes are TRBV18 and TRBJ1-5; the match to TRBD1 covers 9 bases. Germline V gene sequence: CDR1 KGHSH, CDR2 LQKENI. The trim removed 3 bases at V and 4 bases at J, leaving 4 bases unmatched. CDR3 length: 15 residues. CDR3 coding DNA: TGTGCCAGCTCACCGCTGACAGGGGGAAATCAGCCCCAGCATTTT. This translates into CASSPLTGGNQPQHF.

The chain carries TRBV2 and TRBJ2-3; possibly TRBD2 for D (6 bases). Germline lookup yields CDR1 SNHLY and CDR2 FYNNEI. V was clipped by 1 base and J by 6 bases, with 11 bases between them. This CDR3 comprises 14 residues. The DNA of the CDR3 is TGTGCCAGCAGTGAAGGGGGGGAGTATGATACGCAGTATTTT. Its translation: CASSEGGEYDTQYF. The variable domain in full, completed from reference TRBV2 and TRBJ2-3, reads EPEVTQTPSHQVTQMGQEVILRCVPISNHLYFYWYRQILGQKVEFLVSFYNNEISEKSEIFDDQFSVERPDGSNFTLKIRSTKLEDSAMYFCASSEGGEYDTQYFGPGTRLTVL.

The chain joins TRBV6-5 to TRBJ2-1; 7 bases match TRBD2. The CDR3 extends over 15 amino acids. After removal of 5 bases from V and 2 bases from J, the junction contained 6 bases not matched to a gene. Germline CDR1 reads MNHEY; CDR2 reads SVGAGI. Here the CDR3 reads CASSRSGAPYNEQFF. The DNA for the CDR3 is TGTGCCAGCAGTAGAAGCGGGGCACCCTACAATGAGCAGTTCTTC.

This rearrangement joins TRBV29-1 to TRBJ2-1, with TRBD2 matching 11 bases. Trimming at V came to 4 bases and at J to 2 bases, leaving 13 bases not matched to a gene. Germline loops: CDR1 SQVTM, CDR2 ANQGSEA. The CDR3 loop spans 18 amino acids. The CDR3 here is CSVGGLAAPGGPYNEQFF. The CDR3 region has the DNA TGCAGCGTTGGGGGACTAGCGGCTCCTGGTGGGCCCTACAATGAGCAGTTCTTC.

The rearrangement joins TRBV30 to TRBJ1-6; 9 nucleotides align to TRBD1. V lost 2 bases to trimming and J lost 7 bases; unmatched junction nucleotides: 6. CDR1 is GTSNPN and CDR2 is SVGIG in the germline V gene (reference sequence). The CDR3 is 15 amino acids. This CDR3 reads CAWSTDDRGNSPLHF. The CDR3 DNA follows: TGTGCCTGGAGTACTGATGACAGGGGGAATTCACCCCTCCACTTT.